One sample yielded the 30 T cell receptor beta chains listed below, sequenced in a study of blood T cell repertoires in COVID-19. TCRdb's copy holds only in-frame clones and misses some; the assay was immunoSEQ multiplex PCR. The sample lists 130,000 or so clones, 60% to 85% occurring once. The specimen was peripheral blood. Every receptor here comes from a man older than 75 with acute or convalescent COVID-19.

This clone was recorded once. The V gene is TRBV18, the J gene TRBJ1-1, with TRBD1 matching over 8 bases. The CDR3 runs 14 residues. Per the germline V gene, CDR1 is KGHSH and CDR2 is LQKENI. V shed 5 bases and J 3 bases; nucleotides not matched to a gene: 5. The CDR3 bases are TGTGCCAGCTCAGCTTTGACAGGGGACACTGAAGCTTTCTTT. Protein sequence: CASSALTGDTEAFF.

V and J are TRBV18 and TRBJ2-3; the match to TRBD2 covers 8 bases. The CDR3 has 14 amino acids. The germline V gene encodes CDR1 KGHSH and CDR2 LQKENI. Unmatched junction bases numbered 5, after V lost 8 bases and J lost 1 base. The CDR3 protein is CASRTSGRTDTQYF. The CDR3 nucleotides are TGTGCCAGCCGAACTAGCGGTCGCACAGATACGCAGTATTTT.

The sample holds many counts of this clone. CDR3 in DNA: TGTGCCAGTAGTATCCACTCTTGGGGGCAAGTCTATGGCTACACCTTC. Translating gives CASSIHSWGQVYGYTF. The chain recombines TRBV19 with TRBJ1-2, with TRBD1 as a possible D gene (6 bases). CDR3 length: 16 residues. Trimming removed 3 bases at V and 4 bases at J, with 18 bases between. Germline V gene sequence: CDR1 LNHDA, CDR2 SQIVND (reference sequence).

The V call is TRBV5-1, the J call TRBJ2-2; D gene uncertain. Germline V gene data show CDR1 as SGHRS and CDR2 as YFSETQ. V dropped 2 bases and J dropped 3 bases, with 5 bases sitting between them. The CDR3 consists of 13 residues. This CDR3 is CASSFRYTGELFF. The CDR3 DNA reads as TGCGCCAGCAGCTTTCGGTACACCGGGGAGCTGTTTTTT. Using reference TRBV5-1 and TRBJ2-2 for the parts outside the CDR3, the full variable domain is KAGVTQTPRYLIKTRGQQVTLSCSPISGHRSVSWYQQTPGQGLQFLFEYFSETQRNKGNFPGRFSGRQFSNSRSEMNVSTLELGDSALYLCASSFRYTGELFFGEGSRLTVL.

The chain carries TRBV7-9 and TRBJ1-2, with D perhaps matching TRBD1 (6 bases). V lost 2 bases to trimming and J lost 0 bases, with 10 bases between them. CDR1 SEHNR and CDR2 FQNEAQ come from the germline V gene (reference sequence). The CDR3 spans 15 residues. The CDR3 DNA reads TGTGCCAGCAGCTTATTGGCAGGGGCTAACTATGGCTACACCTTC. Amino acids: CASSLLAGANYGYTF. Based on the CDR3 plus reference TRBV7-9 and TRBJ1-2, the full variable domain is DTGVSQNPRHKITKRGQNVTFRCDPISEHNRLYWYRQTLGQGPEFLTYFQNEAQLEKSRLLSDRFSAERPKGSFSTLEIQRTEQGDSAMYLCASSLLAGANYGYTFGSGTRLTVV.

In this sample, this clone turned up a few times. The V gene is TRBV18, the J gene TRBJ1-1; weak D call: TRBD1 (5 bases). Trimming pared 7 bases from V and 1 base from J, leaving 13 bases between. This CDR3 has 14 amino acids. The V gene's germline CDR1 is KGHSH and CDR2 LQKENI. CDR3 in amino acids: CASFSIQGNTEAFF. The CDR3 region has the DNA TGTGCCAGCTTTTCCATCCAGGGGAACACTGAAGCTTTCTTT.

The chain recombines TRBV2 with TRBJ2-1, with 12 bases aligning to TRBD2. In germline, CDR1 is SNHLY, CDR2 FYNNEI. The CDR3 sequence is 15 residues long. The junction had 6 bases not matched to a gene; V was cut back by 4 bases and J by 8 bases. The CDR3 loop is CASSARTSGEDEQFF. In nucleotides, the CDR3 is TGTGCCAGCAGTGCTAGGACTAGCGGGGAGGATGAGCAGTTCTTC. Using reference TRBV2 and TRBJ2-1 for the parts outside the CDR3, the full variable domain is EPEVTQTPSHQVTQMGQEVILRCVPISNHLYFYWYRQILGQKVEFLVSFYNNEISEKSEIFDDQFSVERPDGSNFTLKIRSTKLEDSAMYFCASSARTSGEDEQFFGPGTRLTVL.

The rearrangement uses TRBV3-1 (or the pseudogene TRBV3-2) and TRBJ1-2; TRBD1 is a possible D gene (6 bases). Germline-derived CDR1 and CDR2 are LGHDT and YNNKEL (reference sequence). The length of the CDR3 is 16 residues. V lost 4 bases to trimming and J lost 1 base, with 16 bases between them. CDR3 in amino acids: CASSRNLQGVNYGYTF. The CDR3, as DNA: TGTGCCAGCAGCCGTAACTTACAGGGTGTTAACTATGGCTACACCTTC.

In DNA, the CDR3 is TGTGCCACCAGCAGGCCTGAGCGGGGGGCCTTCACAGATACGCAGTATTTT. This encodes CATSRPERGAFTDTQYF. The chain has TRBV15 and TRBJ2-3; TRBD2 matches at 9 bases. The CDR3 extends over 17 amino acids. Germline-derived CDR1 and CDR2 are LNHNV and YYDKDF (reference sequence). The junction had 9 bases not matched to a gene; V was cut back by 3 bases and J by 2 bases.

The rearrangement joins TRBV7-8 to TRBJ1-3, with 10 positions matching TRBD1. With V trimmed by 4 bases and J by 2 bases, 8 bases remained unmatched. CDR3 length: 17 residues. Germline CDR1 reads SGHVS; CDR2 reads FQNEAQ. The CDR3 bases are TGTGCCAGCAGCTCATTACTGGGACAGGGGCCTGGAAACACCATATATTTT. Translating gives CASSSLLGQGPGNTIYF.

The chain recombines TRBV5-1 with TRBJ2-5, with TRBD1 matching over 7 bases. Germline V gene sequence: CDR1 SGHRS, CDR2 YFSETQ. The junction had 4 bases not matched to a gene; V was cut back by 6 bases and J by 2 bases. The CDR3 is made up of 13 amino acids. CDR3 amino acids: CASTMTGQETQYF. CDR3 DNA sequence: TGCGCCAGCACCATGACAGGGCAAGAGACCCAGTACTTC. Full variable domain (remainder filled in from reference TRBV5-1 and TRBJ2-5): KAGVTQTPRYLIKTRGQQVTLSCSPISGHRSVSWYQQTPGQGLQFLFEYFSETQRNKGNFPGRFSGRQFSNSRSEMNVSTLELGDSALYLCASTMTGQETQYFGPGTRLLVL.

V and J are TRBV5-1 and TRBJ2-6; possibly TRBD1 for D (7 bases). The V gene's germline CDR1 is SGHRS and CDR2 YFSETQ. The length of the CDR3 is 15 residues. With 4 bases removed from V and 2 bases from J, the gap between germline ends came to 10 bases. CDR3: CASSQGGAGANVLTF. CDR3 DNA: TGCGCCAGCAGCCAGGGGGGAGCTGGGGCCAACGTCCTGACTTTC.

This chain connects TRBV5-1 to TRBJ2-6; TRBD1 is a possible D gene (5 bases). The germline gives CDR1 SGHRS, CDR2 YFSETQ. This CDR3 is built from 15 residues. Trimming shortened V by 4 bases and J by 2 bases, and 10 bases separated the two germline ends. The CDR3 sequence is CASSPSGTGANVLTF. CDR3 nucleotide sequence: TGCGCCAGCAGCCCATCAGGGACTGGGGCCAACGTCCTGACTTTC.

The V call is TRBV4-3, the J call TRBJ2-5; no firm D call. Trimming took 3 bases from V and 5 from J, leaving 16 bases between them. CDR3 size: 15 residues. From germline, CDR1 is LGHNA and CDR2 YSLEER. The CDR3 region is CASSQTPGRQETQYF. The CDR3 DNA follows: TGCGCCAGCAGCCAGACCCCCGGCAGGCAGGAGACCCAGTACTTC.

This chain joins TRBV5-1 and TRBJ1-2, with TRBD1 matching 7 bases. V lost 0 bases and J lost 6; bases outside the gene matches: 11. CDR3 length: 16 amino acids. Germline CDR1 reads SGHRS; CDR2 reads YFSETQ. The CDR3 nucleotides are TGCGCCAGCAGCTTGGCCGGGGACAGCGGGCGCGATGGCTACACCTTC. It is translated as CASSLAGDSGRDGYTF.

Written as DNA, the CDR3 is TGTGCCAGCAGCAAACTAGCGGGGGGGCTCGGCGAGCAGTACTTC. This translates into CASSKLAGGLGEQYF. The chain employs TRBV7-2 and TRBJ2-7; 13 bases fit TRBD2. The germline V gene has CDR1 SGHTA and CDR2 FQGNSA. Trimming cost V 5 bases and J 6 bases; bases outside gene matches: 7. The length of the CDR3 is 15 residues.

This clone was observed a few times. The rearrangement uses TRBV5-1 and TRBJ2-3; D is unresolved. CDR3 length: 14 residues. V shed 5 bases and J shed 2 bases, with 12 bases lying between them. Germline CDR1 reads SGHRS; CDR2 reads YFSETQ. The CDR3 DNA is TGCGCCAGCAGGTGGAGCCCCTACACAGATACGCAGTATTTT. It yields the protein CASRWSPYTDTQYF.

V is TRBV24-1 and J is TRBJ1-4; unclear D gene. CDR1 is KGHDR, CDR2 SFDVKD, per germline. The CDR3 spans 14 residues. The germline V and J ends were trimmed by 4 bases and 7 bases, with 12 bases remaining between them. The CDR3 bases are TGTGCCACCAGTGACCCCTCGCGGGCTGAAAAACTGTTTTTT. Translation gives CATSDPSRAEKLFF.

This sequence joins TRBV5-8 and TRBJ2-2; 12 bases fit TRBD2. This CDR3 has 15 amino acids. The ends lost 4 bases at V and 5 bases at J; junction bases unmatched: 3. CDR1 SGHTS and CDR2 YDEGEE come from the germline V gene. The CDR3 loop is CASSRLAGVTGELFF. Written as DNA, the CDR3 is TGTGCCAGCAGCCGACTAGCGGGGGTAACCGGGGAGCTGTTTTTT.

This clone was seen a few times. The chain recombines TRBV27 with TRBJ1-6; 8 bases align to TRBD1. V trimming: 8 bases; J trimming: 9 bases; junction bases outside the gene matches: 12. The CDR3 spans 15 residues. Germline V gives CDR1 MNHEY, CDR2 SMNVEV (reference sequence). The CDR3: CASRLTMDRASPLHF. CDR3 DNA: TGTGCCAGCCGATTAACGATGGACAGGGCTTCACCCCTCCACTTT.

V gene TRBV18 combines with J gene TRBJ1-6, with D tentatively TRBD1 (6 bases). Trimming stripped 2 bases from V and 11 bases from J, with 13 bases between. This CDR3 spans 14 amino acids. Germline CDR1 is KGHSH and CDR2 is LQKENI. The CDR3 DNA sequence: TGTGCCAGCTCACCAGGACAGCCTGAGACACCCCTCCACTTT. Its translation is CASSPGQPETPLHF.

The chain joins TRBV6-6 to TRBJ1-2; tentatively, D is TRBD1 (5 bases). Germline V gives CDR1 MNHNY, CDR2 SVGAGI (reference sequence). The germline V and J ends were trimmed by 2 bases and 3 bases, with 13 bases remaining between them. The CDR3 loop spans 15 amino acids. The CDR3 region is CASSYEGVEHYGYTF. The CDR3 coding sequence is TGTGCCAGCAGTTACGAAGGGGTCGAACACTATGGCTACACCTTC.

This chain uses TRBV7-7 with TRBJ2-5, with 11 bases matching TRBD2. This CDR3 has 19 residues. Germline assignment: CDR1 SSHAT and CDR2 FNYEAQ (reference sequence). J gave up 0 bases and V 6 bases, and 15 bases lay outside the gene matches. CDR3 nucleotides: TGTGCCAGCAGTTCCAGCCGACCGGGACTAGCGGAGTACCAAGAGACCCAGTACTTC. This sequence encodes CASSSSRPGLAEYQETQYF. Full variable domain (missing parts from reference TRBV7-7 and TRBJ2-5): GAGVSQSPRYKVTKRGQDVTLRCDPISSHATLYWYQQALGQGPEFLTYFNYEAQPDKSGLPSDRFSAERPEGSISTLTIQRTEQRDSAMYRCASSSSRPGLAEYQETQYFGPGTRLLVL.

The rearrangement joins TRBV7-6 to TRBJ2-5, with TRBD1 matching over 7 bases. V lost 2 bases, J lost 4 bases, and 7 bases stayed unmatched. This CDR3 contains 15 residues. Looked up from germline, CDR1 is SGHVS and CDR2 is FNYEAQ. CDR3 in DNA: TGTGCCAGCAGCTTAAGAGGGGGCGGTTCAGAGACCCAGTACTTC. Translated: CASSLRGGGSETQYF.

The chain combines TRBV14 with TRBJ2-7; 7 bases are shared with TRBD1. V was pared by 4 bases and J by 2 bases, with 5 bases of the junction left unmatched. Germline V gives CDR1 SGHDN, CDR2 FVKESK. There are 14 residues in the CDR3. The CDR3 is CASSPGQTPYEQYF. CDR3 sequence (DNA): TGTGCCAGCAGCCCGGGACAGACCCCCTACGAGCAGTACTTC.

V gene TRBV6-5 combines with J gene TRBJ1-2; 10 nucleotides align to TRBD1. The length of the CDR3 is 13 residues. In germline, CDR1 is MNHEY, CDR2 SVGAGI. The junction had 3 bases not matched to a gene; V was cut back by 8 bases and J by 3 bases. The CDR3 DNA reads TGTGCCAGCCGGACAGGGGGAGACTATGGCTACACCTTC. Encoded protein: CASRTGGDYGYTF.

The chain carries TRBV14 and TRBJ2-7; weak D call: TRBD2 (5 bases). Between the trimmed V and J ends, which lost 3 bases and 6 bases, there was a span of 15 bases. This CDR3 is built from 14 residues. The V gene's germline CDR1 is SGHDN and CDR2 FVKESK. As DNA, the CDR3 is TGTGCCAGCAGCCACGCCGGGGATGTCCGCGAGCAGTACTTC. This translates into CASSHAGDVREQYF.

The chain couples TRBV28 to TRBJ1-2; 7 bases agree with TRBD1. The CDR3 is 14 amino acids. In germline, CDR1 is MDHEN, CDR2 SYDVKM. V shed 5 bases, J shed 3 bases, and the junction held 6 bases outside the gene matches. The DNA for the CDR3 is TGTGCCAGCAGTCCAGGGACAGCGGACTATGGCTACACCTTC. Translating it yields CASSPGTADYGYTF.

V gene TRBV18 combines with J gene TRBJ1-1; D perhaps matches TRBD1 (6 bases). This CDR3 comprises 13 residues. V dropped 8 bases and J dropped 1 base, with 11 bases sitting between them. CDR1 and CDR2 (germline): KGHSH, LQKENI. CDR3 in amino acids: CASRGQSNTEAFF. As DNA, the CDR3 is TGTGCCAGCCGCGGACAGTCGAACACTGAAGCTTTCTTT.

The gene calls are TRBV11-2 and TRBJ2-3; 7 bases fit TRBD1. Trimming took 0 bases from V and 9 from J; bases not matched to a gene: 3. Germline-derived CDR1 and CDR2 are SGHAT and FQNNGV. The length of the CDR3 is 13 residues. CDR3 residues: CASSLDLTGTQYF. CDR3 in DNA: TGTGCCAGCAGCTTAGACTTGACAGGGACGCAGTATTTT.